This entry describes one TCR beta chain. Method: immunoSEQ multiplex PCR; TCRdb's copy keeps in-frame clones and lacks some. The sample lists 20,000 to 30,000 clones, roughly 80% seen once, with around 2.2% in the top ten. Germline assignment: CDR1 MNHGY and CDR2 SAAAGT. Trimming took 5 bases from V and 2 from J, leaving 6 bases between them. CDR3 length equals 12 residues. Treatment specified: preoperative locoregional IRX-2 cytokine immunotherapy. This entry is derived from a study of preoperative IRX-2 immunotherapy in early breast cancer. The input for sequencing was lymph node tissue, taken before IRX-2 immunotherapy. The sequence was collected from a human donor with breast cancer. V gene TRBV6-8 combines with J gene TRBJ1-2, with D possibly matching TRBD1 (5 bases). The CDR3 nucleotides are TGTGCCAGCAGTAGGGACAACTATGGCTACACCTTC. Protein sequence: CASSRDNYGYTF.